The T cell receptor beta chain described here comes from a study of blood T cell repertoires in COVID-19. About the study: Acute-phase and convalescent COVID-19 samples originated in the United States, Italy and Spain.

The CDR3 totals 15 residues. CDR1 is MGHRA and CDR2 is YSYEKL in the germline V gene. V dropped 0 bases and J dropped 1 base, with 9 bases sitting between them. Clones were sequenced by immunoSEQ multiplex PCR, and TCRdb holds only the in-frame ones, with some missing. This table has 200,000 to 300,000 clones, 86% appearing once. The gene calls are TRBV4-1 and TRBJ1-1; D unclear. This receptor was identified in a young man with active or convalescent COVID-19. The sequencing sample was made of peripheral blood. The CDR3 spells CASSQDGQKNTEAFF. In DNA, the CDR3 is TGCGCCAGCAGCCAAGATGGGCAAAAGAACACTGAAGCTTTCTTT.